This T cell receptor (beta chain) was profiled in a study of blood T cell repertoires in COVID-19. Study background: From the United States, Italy and Spain came samples of acute and convalescent COVID-19. PBMCs, B-cell-depleted T cells, or T cells were the source of the cDNA or gDNA that made up the material.

V shed 7 bases and J 5 bases; nucleotides not matched to a gene: 8. CDR3 size: 15 residues. Germline values: CDR1 LGHDT, CDR2 YNNKEL (reference sequence). Authors' data handling: Estimates of nucleated cell counts were drawn from the amplification of reference gene primers. Some clones are missing from TCRdb's copy, which holds only in-frame ones; the method was immunoSEQ multiplex PCR. V and J calls and clone size follow that table, whereas D and trimming were derived from the DNA. The sample holds about 48,000 clones, approximately 89% seen once. The specimen was peripheral blood. The J gene is TRBJ1-1, the V gene TRBV3-1 (or the pseudogene TRBV3-2); 12 bases are a match to TRBD1. This clonotype was obtained from a woman older than 75 with acute or convalescent COVID-19. The CDR3 spells CASTRDRGRGTEAFF. The CDR3 DNA reads TGTGCCAGCACCCGGGACAGGGGGCGAGGAACTGAAGCTTTCTTT.